Each of the 19 T cell receptor beta chains below was sequenced from the same sample in a study of cytomegalovirus exposure and HLA in healthy donors. The PCR contained 60 Vbeta and 13 Jbeta primers. The data were produced by immunoSEQ multiplex PCR, yet TCRdb's version contains in-frame clones alone and is incomplete. The sample lists 100,000 to 150,000 clones, around three quarters occurring once. The source material was PBMCs. These receptors were taken from a woman between 45 and 65 years old in good health and CMV-seronegative.

The sample holds a few counts of this clone. The chain employs TRBV20-1 and TRBJ2-7, with D perhaps TRBD1 (6 bases). Germline V lookup: CDR1 DFQATT, CDR2 SNEGSKA (reference sequence). V lost 7 bases and J lost 7, with 11 bases in between. There are 10 residues in the CDR3. The CDR3 bases are TGCAGTGGATCAGGGGTTGAGCAGTACTTC. Amino acid sequence: CSGSGVEQYF.

The V gene is TRBV9, the J gene TRBJ1-1; tentatively, D is TRBD1 (6 bases). There are 16 residues in the CDR3. The V gene's germline CDR1 is SGDLS and CDR2 YYNGEE. V shed 0 bases and J shed 0 bases, with 12 bases lying between them. For the CDR3, the DNA is TGTGCCAGCAGCGTAGTAGGGACACCAATGAACACTGAAGCTTTCTTT. This codes for CASSVVGTPMNTEAFF. Full variable domain (outside the CDR3, taken from reference TRBV9 and TRBJ1-1): DSGVTQTPKHLITATGQRVTLRCSPRSGDLSVYWYQQSLDQGLQFLIQYYNGEERAKGNILERFSAQQFPDLHSELNLSSLELGDSALYFCASSVVGTPMNTEAFFGQGTRLTVV.

This clone has just one count. The gene calls are TRBV6-5 and TRBJ2-5; 8 positions agree with TRBD1. This CDR3 is built from 14 residues. The trim removed 2 bases at V and 6 bases at J, leaving 5 bases unmatched. The germline CDR1 and CDR2 sequences are MNHEY and SVGAGI. CDR3 sequence: CASSYRTGRKTQYF. The CDR3 coding sequence is TGTGCCAGCAGTTACCGGACAGGGAGAAAGACCCAGTACTTC.

The chain joins TRBV5-1 to TRBJ2-3, with TRBD2 matching 12 bases. V was pared by 6 bases and J by 3 bases, with 17 bases of the junction left unmatched. This CDR3 contains 19 residues. CDR1 and CDR2 (germline): SGHRS, YFSETQ. DNA of the CDR3: TGCGCCAGCACCCACGGGACAGCCGGACTAGCGGGAAAGACAGATACGCAGTATTTT. Its translation is CASTHGTAGLAGKTDTQYF.

The V call is TRBV5-1, the J call TRBJ1-1, with 9 bases fitting TRBD1. The CDR3 is 14 amino acids. CDR1 is SGHRS, CDR2 YFSETQ, per germline. V shed 7 bases and J 4 bases; nucleotides not matched to a gene: 8. The CDR3 DNA follows: TGCGCCAGCTCGCCGACAGGGGGTTCCACTGAAGCTTTCTTT. Translation: CASSPTGGSTEAFF.

The V call is TRBV30, the J call TRBJ1-2; D remains ambiguous. Trimming left V 4 bases short and J 7 bases short, with 7 bases between. The CDR3 is made up of 10 amino acids. CDR1 and CDR2 (germline): GTSNPN, SVGIG (reference sequence). The CDR3 DNA sequence: TGTGCCTGGAATGAGGGTGGCTACACCTTC. It is translated as CAWNEGGYTF. The full variable domain, its missing parts supplied by reference TRBV30 and TRBJ1-2, is SQTIHQWPATLVQPVGSPLSLECTVEGTSNPNLYWYRQAAGRGLQLLFYSVGIGQISSEVPQNLSASRPQDRQFILSSKKLLLSDSGFYLCAWNEGGYTFGSGTRLTVV.

The chain recombines TRBV11-3 with TRBJ1-1, with D uncertain. The CDR3 is made up of 13 amino acids. V was clipped by 3 bases and J by 5 bases, with 10 bases between them. Germline V gene lookup returns CDR1 SGHNT and CDR2 YENEEA. CDR3 sequence reads: CASSLYGETEAFF. As DNA, the CDR3 is TGTGCCAGCAGCTTGTACGGAGAAACTGAAGCTTTCTTT.

The rearrangement uses TRBV7-3 and TRBJ2-3; 10 bases align to TRBD2. Germline CDR1 is SGHTA and CDR2 is FQGTGA. V was clipped by 8 bases and J by 0 bases; unmatched bases: 5. The CDR3 totals 15 residues. The CDR3 protein is CASATGLASTDTQYF. In nucleotides, the CDR3 is TGTGCCAGCGCCACGGGACTAGCGAGCACAGATACGCAGTATTTT.

This clone was picked up one time. The chain joins TRBV6-1 to TRBJ2-3; the match to TRBD2 covers 9 bases. The CDR3 has 16 residues. CDR1 MNHNS and CDR2 SASEGT come from the germline V gene. V lost 2 bases to trimming and J lost 5 bases; unmatched junction nucleotides: 8. In DNA form, the CDR3 reads TGTGCCAGCAGTGAACTTGGCGGGAGGGCGGGAGATACGCAGTATTTT. This codes for CASSELGGRAGDTQYF.

The chain is built from TRBV30 and TRBJ2-2, with D tentatively TRBD2 (7 bases). Trimming shortened V by 4 bases and J by 6 bases, and 12 bases separated the two germline ends. The length of the CDR3 is 13 residues. Germline CDR1 reads GTSNPN; CDR2 reads SVGIG (reference sequence). The CDR3 DNA reads as TGTGCCTGGACGGAGGGGGGGCCCGGGGAGCTGTTTTTT. Residues: CAWTEGGPGELFF.

The chain has TRBV30 and TRBJ2-3; 8 nucleotides match TRBD2. Unmatched junction bases numbered 3, after V lost 7 bases and J lost 6 bases. CDR1 is GTSNPN, CDR2 SVGIG, per germline (reference sequence). The CDR3 is made up of 11 amino acids. CDR3 residues: CAFRLADTQYF. As DNA, the CDR3 is TGTGCCTTCCGACTAGCGGATACGCAGTATTTT.

V usage is TRBV6-5 and J usage is TRBJ2-3; D gene ambiguous. V was trimmed by 11 bases and J by 3 bases, leaving 12 bases between them. The CDR3 is 12 residues long. Germline CDR1 and CDR2: MNHEY and SVGAGI. The CDR3 DNA follows: TGTGCCCTTCGCCGGGTGACAGATACGCAGTATTTT. Amino acids: CALRRVTDTQYF.

This clone has only one observation. This chain uses TRBV5-1 with TRBJ1-2; 8 bases match TRBD1. Looked up from germline, CDR1 is SGHRS and CDR2 is YFSETQ. CDR3 size: 14 residues. Unmatched junction bases numbered 10, after V lost 4 bases and J lost 8 bases. CDR3 DNA: TGCGCCAGCAGCCCGGACAGGGAGCAAATCGGCTACACCTTC. Amino acids: CASSPDREQIGYTF.

The chain joins TRBV19 to TRBJ2-7, with no clear D. Trimming left V 2 bases short and J 3 bases short, with 8 bases between. The CDR3 covers 13 residues. Per the germline V gene, CDR1 is LNHDA and CDR2 is SQIVND (reference sequence). CDR3: CASSISSNYEQYF. The CDR3 bases are TGTGCCAGTAGTATATCCAGTAACTACGAGCAGTACTTC.

The genes are TRBV6-5 and TRBJ1-6, with D unclear. The CDR3 runs 15 residues. Per germline, CDR1 MNHEY and CDR2 SVGAGI. The V end lost 0 bases, the J end lost 8 bases, and 11 bases lay between the germline ends. As DNA, the CDR3 is TGTGCCAGCAGTTACTCCGACAACCCATATTCACCCCTCCACTTT. It yields the protein CASSYSDNPYSPLHF.

V usage is TRBV28 and J usage is TRBJ2-1, with a tentative D call TRBD2 (5 bases). V was trimmed by 4 bases and J by 5 bases, leaving 9 bases between them. Germline V gene sequence: CDR1 MDHEN, CDR2 SYDVKM. The CDR3 extends over 13 amino acids. CDR3 amino acids: CASSWTAHNEQFF. The CDR3 DNA reads TGTGCCAGCAGTTGGACTGCCCACAATGAGCAGTTCTTC.

V is TRBV27 and J is TRBJ2-7; 7 nucleotides match TRBD1. Unmatched junction bases numbered 11, after V lost 3 bases and J lost 3 bases. Germline V gene sequence: CDR1 MNHEY, CDR2 SMNVEV (reference sequence). This CDR3 spans 16 amino acids. The CDR3 nucleotides read TGTGCCAGCAGTTTCCAGTGGGACAGCTCCCTCTACGAGCAGTACTTC. This sequence encodes CASSFQWDSSLYEQYF.

Concerning this clone itself: One junction end disagrees with the germline gene, perhaps due to a read error. CDR3 sequence reads: CSSSRSGSYEQYF. The CDR3, as DNA: TGTTCCAGCAGCCGGAGCGGGAGCTACGAGCAGTACTTC. The chain combines TRBV7-9 with TRBJ2-7; TRBD2 agrees at 8 bases. Germline lookup yields CDR1 SEHNR and CDR2 FQNEAQ (reference sequence). This CDR3 region has 13 residues. Supplemented by reference TRBV7-9 and TRBJ2-7, the full variable domain reads DTGVSQNPRHKITKRGQNVTFRCDPISEHNRLYWYRQTLGQGPEFLTYFQNEAQLEKSRLLSDRFSAERPKGSFSTLEIQRTEQGDSAMYLCSSSRSGSYEQYFGPGTRLTVT.

This chain joins TRBV9 and TRBJ2-3; 11 bases map to TRBD2. CDR1 is SGDLS and CDR2 is YYNGEE in the germline V gene. The trim removed 1 base at V and 7 bases at J, leaving 8 bases unmatched. The CDR3 is made up of 16 amino acids. CDR3 coding DNA: TGTGCCAGCAGCGTAAGCACTAGCGGGGGCGCGAATACGCAGTATTTT. The encoded protein is CASSVSTSGGANTQYF.